The 21 T cell receptor beta chains below come from one sample, sequenced in a study of blood T cell repertoires in COVID-19. Some clones are missing from TCRdb's copy, which holds only in-frame ones; the method was immunoSEQ multiplex PCR. Of roughly 320,000 clones detected, roughly 85% appear once; the ten largest clones hold about 7%. Sample: peripheral blood. The receptor source for this set is a human donor in a cohort sampled during active COVID-19.

This chain links TRBV6-5 with TRBJ1-4, with D perhaps matching TRBD1 (5 bases). Germline V gives CDR1 MNHEY, CDR2 SVGAGI. CDR3 length: 13 amino acids. The V end was cut by 6 bases, the J end by 1 base, with 6 bases between. The CDR3 DNA is TGTGCCAGCAGCAGGGTAACTAATGAAAAACTGTTTTTT. It encodes CASSRVTNEKLFF.

The rearrangement uses TRBV3-1 (or the pseudogene TRBV3-2) and TRBJ1-1, with TRBD1 as a possible D gene (6 bases). The CDR3 has 14 residues. Trimming took 2 bases from V and 3 from J, leaving 10 bases between them. The germline gives CDR1 LGHDT, CDR2 YNNKEL (reference sequence). As DNA, the CDR3 is TGTGCCAGCAGCCAACCCTCAGGGGACACTGAAGCTTTCTTT. Translating it yields CASSQPSGDTEAFF.

The J gene is TRBJ1-1, the V gene TRBV30; a possible D gene is TRBD1 (5 bases). Germline assignment: CDR1 GTSNPN and CDR2 SVGIG (reference sequence). This CDR3 spans 16 amino acids. V shed 2 bases and J shed 3 bases, with 19 bases lying between them. The CDR3 DNA reads as TGTGCCTGGAGTATCACAGGATTCTGGGCTGACACTGAAGCTTTCTTT. The encoded protein is CAWSITGFWADTEAFF.

This chain links TRBV5-1 with TRBJ2-3; TRBD2 matches 16 bases. J was trimmed by 0 bases and V by 4 bases; bases with no gene match: 5. The CDR3 sequence is 18 residues long. Germline CDR1 is SGHRS and CDR2 is YFSETQ. The CDR3 protein is CASSRGLAGGLSTDTQYF. The CDR3 nucleotides read TGCGCCAGCAGCCGGGGACTAGCGGGGGGGTTGAGCACAGATACGCAGTATTTT.

This chain links TRBV29-1 with TRBJ2-3, with D possibly matching TRBD1 (6 bases). CDR3 size: 15 residues. Trimming left V 2 bases short and J 0 bases short, with 12 bases between. Germline V gives CDR1 SQVTM, CDR2 ANQGSEA. The CDR3 spells CSVESGETSTDTQYF. The DNA of the CDR3 is TGCAGCGTTGAATCAGGGGAAACTAGCACAGATACGCAGTATTTT.

On this clone: Other DNA sequences from this sample encode an identical CDR3 as well. The V and J genes are TRBV12-3 or TRBV12-4 and TRBJ1-1; 7 bases agree with TRBD1. The CDR3 is 13 residues long. The ends lost 6 bases at V and 4 bases at J; junction bases unmatched: 5. CDR3: CASSRQGFTEAFF. DNA for the CDR3: TGTGCCAGCAGCCGACAGGGATTCACTGAAGCTTTCTTT.

This clone was counted a few times. The chain uses TRBV4-1 and TRBJ2-7; 8 nucleotides align to TRBD2. Germline lookup yields CDR1 MGHRA and CDR2 YSYEKL. The CDR3 is made up of 14 amino acids. V lost 11 bases and J lost 0; bases outside the gene matches: 9. The CDR3 protein is CAGLSGGDSYEQYF. The CDR3 nucleotides are TGCGCCGGACTCAGCGGGGGAGACTCCTACGAGCAGTACTTC.

The rearrangement links TRBV19 to TRBJ2-2; 10 bases match TRBD1. The CDR3 totals 17 residues. Per the germline V gene, CDR1 is LNHDA and CDR2 is SQIVND (reference sequence). The trim removed 7 bases at V and 4 bases at J, leaving 12 bases unmatched. The CDR3 DNA reads TGTGCCAGTACCCTCCGACAGGGGGCTCGACGCACCGGGGAGCTGTTTTTT. Protein: CASTLRQGARRTGELFF.

Here the CDR3 reads CASSRSQTGTNTEAFF. The CDR3 DNA sequence: TGTGCCAGCAGCCGGTCCCAGACAGGAACGAACACTGAAGCTTTCTTT. V and J are TRBV4-2 and TRBJ1-1, with D maybe TRBD1 (6 bases). Germline assignment: CDR1 LGHNA and CDR2 YNFKEQ. Trimming stripped 4 bases from V and 1 base from J, with 16 bases between. This CDR3 has 16 amino acids.

This chain connects TRBV7-3 to TRBJ1-2; D may be TRBD1 (5 bases). From germline, CDR1 is SGHTA and CDR2 FQGTGA. Trimming left V 5 bases short and J 9 bases short, with 16 bases between. The CDR3 totals 13 residues. The CDR3 DNA follows: TGTGCCAGCAGCCCAGGGTTGGGGCAGCGCTACACCTTC. It is translated as CASSPGLGQRYTF.

The chain has TRBV5-4 and TRBJ1-1; 8 bases agree with TRBD1. This CDR3 has 17 amino acids. Germline CDR1 and CDR2: SGHNT and YYREEE (reference sequence). V shed 0 bases and J 0 bases; nucleotides not matched to a gene: 7. The CDR3 here is CASSLVGRGLLNTEAFF. As DNA, the CDR3 is TGTGCCAGCAGCTTGGTGGGCAGGGGGCTTTTGAACACTGAAGCTTTCTTT.

The V gene is TRBV6-5, the J gene TRBJ1-2; 7 bases fit TRBD1. Germline CDR1 and CDR2: MNHEY and SVGAGI. The CDR3 length is 13 residues. Trimming removed 2 bases from V and 8 bases from J; junction bases left unmatched: 5. The CDR3 loop reads CASSYEGARGYTF. The CDR3 region has the DNA TGTGCCAGCAGTTACGAGGGGGCGCGGGGCTACACCTTC.

The chain couples TRBV9 to TRBJ1-1, with 7 nucleotides matching TRBD1. V was clipped by 4 bases and J by 0 bases; unmatched bases: 6. Germline assignment: CDR1 SGDLS and CDR2 YYNGEE. CDR3 length: 15 amino acids. The CDR3 nucleotides read TGTGCCAGCAGCTTCCAGGGGGAACTGAACACTGAAGCTTTCTTT. It translates to CASSFQGELNTEAFF.

The V and J genes are TRBV5-1 and TRBJ2-6; D may be TRBD1 (6 bases). V lost 0 bases and J 4 bases, leaving 11 bases between the germline ends. Germline V CDR1 and CDR2: SGHRS, YFSETQ. This CDR3 spans 16 amino acids. The CDR3 bases are TGCGCCAGCAGCTTGGAAGGGGGTTCCGGGGCCAACGTCCTGACTTTC. This translates into CASSLEGGSGANVLTF.

This clone was seen a single time. This rearrangement joins TRBV6-5 to TRBJ2-5; 7 bases fit TRBD2. This CDR3 comprises 14 residues. The germline gives CDR1 MNHEY, CDR2 SVGAGI. V was clipped by 8 bases and J by 5 bases; unmatched bases: 11. The CDR3 DNA follows: TGTGCCAGCTCGCCATTGGGGGGGGACGAGACCCAGTACTTC. Amino acids: CASSPLGGDETQYF.

This clone was counted a few times. The chain couples TRBV6-5 to TRBJ2-7, with D uncertain. Germline lookup yields CDR1 MNHEY and CDR2 SVGAGI. This CDR3 has 11 amino acids. Trimming took off 10 bases at V and 2 bases at J, with 9 bases between the two ends. Here the CDR3 reads CATQITYEQYF. The CDR3 DNA reads as TGTGCCACCCAGATTACCTACGAGCAGTACTTC.

V and J are TRBV5-1 and TRBJ1-4; weak D call: TRBD1 (5 bases). Trimming left V 2 bases short and J 0 bases short, with 14 bases between. The germline V gene encodes CDR1 SGHRS and CDR2 YFSETQ. There are 17 residues in the CDR3. CDR3 region: CASSFGQAQSTNEKLFF. CDR3 DNA: TGCGCCAGCAGCTTCGGACAAGCACAATCAACTAATGAAAAACTGTTTTTT.

Only one count was recorded for this clone. V and J are TRBV2 and TRBJ2-3; D might be TRBD1 (9 bases). The germline V gene encodes CDR1 SNHLY and CDR2 FYNNEI. The CDR3 has 16 residues. The V and J ends lost 6 bases and 14 bases respectively, with 30 bases between them. The CDR3 sequence: CASSGGGQGIFQDRYF. Written as DNA, the CDR3 is TGTGCCAGCAGCGGGGGGGGACAGGGTATTTTCCAGGACAGGTATTTT. The full variable domain, rest sourced from reference TRBV2 and TRBJ2-3, is EPEVTQTPSHQVTQMGQEVILRCVPISNHLYFYWYRQILGQKVEFLVSFYNNEISEKSEIFDDQFSVERPDGSNFTLKIRSTKLEDSAMYFCASSGGGQGIFQDRYFGPGTRLTVL.

The table lists this clone with a count of one. This rearrangement joins TRBV7-8 to TRBJ2-3; the D is unclear. The germline V gene encodes CDR1 SGHVS and CDR2 FQNEAQ. CDR3 size: 12 residues. Trimming left V 1 base short and J 7 bases short, with 6 bases between. The CDR3 is CASSLVENTQYF. The CDR3 region has the DNA TGTGCCAGCAGCTTAGTAGAGAATACGCAGTATTTT. The full variable domain, completed using reference TRBV7-8 and TRBJ2-3, is GAGVSQSPRYKVAKRGQDVALRCDPISGHVSLFWYQQALGQGPEFLTYFQNEAQLDKSGLPSDRFFAERPEGSVSTLKIQRTQQEDSAVYLCASSLVENTQYFGPGTRLTVL.

This rearrangement joins TRBV10-3 to TRBJ2-2; D gene ambiguous. This CDR3 spans 14 amino acids. The germline gives CDR1 ENHRY, CDR2 SYGVKD. V lost 2 bases and J lost 5, with 9 bases in between. This chain's CDR3 is CAISENSETGELFF. In nucleotides, the CDR3 is TGTGCCATCAGTGAGAATTCTGAGACCGGGGAGCTGTTTTTT.

The rearrangement uses TRBV7-9 and TRBJ1-5, with 11 positions matching TRBD1. This CDR3 is built from 17 residues. From germline, CDR1 is SEHNR and CDR2 FQNEAQ (reference sequence). J lost 3 bases, V lost 1 base, and 5 bases had no gene match. CDR3 in amino acids: CASSLGTGGPYNQPQHF. The CDR3 DNA sequence: TGTGCCAGCAGCTTAGGGACAGGGGGCCCTTACAATCAGCCCCAGCATTTT.